This is a list of T cell receptor beta chains from one sample in a study of early T cells in non-severe SARS-CoV-2 infection. Each CDR3 protein gets one entry after TCRdb re-called the 5' RACE reads with MiXCR. The data hold approximately 23,000 distinct CDR3 sequences, with approximately 4.6% observed a single time. The specimen sequenced was whole blood. The receptor source for this set is an adult who was a healthcare worker with PCR-confirmed SARS-CoV-2 infection or an uninfected control (not recorded which). Both conserved end residues are part of each CDR3. The D gene is left open where the match is weak. For some rows the clone size is stated as once, few or many, or as a class when expanded; others skip it.

D,J,size,V,DNA,CDR3
NA,TRBJ1-1,many,TRBV7-9,TGTGCCAGCAGGGCTACGGCGAACACTGAAGCTTTCTTT,CASRATANTEAFF
TRBD1,TRBJ2-7,many,TRBV6-2/TRBV6-3,TGTGCCAGCAGACTGACAGGGTTCTGGGCCCAATCCTACGAGCAGTACTTC,CASRLTGFWAQSYEQYF
NA,TRBJ2-2,many,TRBV6-5,TGTGCCAGCAGTTACTTCCGGGGCCCCGGCACCGGGGAGCTGTTTTTT,CASSYFRGPGTGELFF
TRBD1,TRBJ2-1,many,TRBV19,TGTGCCAGTACAGAAAGACAGGGGATGAATGAGCAGTTCTTC,CASTERQGMNEQFF
TRBD2,TRBJ2-7,many,TRBV3-1,TGTGCCAGCAGCCGAAGCGGGAGCGCCCCCGAGCAGTACTTC,CASSRSGSAPEQYF
TRBD2,TRBJ2-7,many,TRBV3-1,TGTGCCAGCAGACAGCGGGGGGCCTACGAGCAGTACTTC,CASRQRGAYEQYF
TRBD1,TRBJ1-2,many,TRBV28,TGTGCCAGCAGTGCGGACAGGGGGGCCGTTGACTATGGCTACACCTTC,CASSADRGAVDYGYTF
NA,TRBJ2-7,many,TRBV11-1,TGTGCCAGCAGCTTTCAGGAATCAGGGGAGCAGTACTTC,CASSFQESGEQYF
NA,TRBJ2-2,many,TRBV7-7,TGTGCCAGCAGCTTAGGGTCAGCTGGGGAGCTGTTTTTT,CASSLGSAGELFF
NA,TRBJ2-3,many,TRBV10-3,TGTGCCATCAGTGAGTCGGGGGGCCGGATCACAGATACGCAGTATTTT,CAISESGGRITDTQYF
NA,TRBJ1-1,many,TRBV30,TGTGCCTGGACTACGGCTTCGGGTGAAGCTTTCTTT,CAWTTASGEAFF
TRBD2,TRBJ2-7,NA,TRBV10-2,TGCGCCAGCAGTGTCACTAGCGGGAGGGCGAGGGAGCAGTACTTC,CASSVTSGRAREQYF
TRBD2,TRBJ2-1,many,TRBV24-1,TGTGCCACCAGTGACCCATCCCCCAGCGGGAACTACAATGAGCAGTTCTTC,CATSDPSPSGNYNEQFF
NA,TRBJ2-3,NA,TRBV3-1,TGTGCCAGCAGCCTCCGCACAGATACGCAGTATTTT,CASSLRTDTQYF
NA,TRBJ2-3,few,TRBV20-1,TGCAGTGCTAGGGTCAGGGGCCTCACAGATACGCAGTATTTT,CSARVRGLTDTQYF
NA,TRBJ2-3,many,TRBV7-6,TGTGCCAGCAGCTTAGGTGGCGGCCCCACAGATACGCAGTATTTT,CASSLGGGPTDTQYF
NA,TRBJ2-3,few,TRBV14,TGTGCCAGCAGCCAAGATAGGGGGTACACAGATACGCAGTATTTT,CASSQDRGYTDTQYF
NA,TRBJ2-1,many,TRBV19,TGTGCCAGTAGCCCCGGCTGGGGTGAGCAGTTCTTC,CASSPGWGEQFF
TRBD2,TRBJ2-2,many,TRBV9,TGTGCCAGCAGCGTCCGACTAGCGGGGTTAGCCGGGGAGCTGTTTTTT,CASSVRLAGLAGELFF
NA,TRBJ1-1,NA,TRBV2,TGTGCCAGCAGTGAAGTCTGGGCGGACCCCGGTACTGAAGCTTTCTTT,CASSEVWADPGTEAFF
TRBD2,TRBJ2-1,many,TRBV2,TGTGCCAGCAGTCTAGGACTAGCGGGAGTTGATGAGCAGTTCTTC,CASSLGLAGVDEQFF
TRBD2,TRBJ2-3,many,TRBV28,TGTGCCAGCAGTGGGACTAGCGGGAGGGAACGAGATACGCAGTATTTT,CASSGTSGRERDTQYF
NA,TRBJ1-2,many,TRBV19,TGTGCCAGTAGTATAGGCGGAAACTATGGCTACACCTTC,CASSIGGNYGYTF
NA,TRBJ2-1,many,TRBV5-8,TGTGCCAGCAGCTTTTCGGGGTATGCATACAATGAGCAGTTCTTC,CASSFSGYAYNEQFF
TRBD1,TRBJ2-7,few,TRBV7-9,TGTGCCAGCAGCCTGGACAGGGTCGAGCAGTACTTC,CASSLDRVEQYF
NA,TRBJ2-7,few,TRBV5-6,TGTGCCAGCAGCTTGGGACAGCCCCCTCGGGAGCAGTACTTC,CASSLGQPPREQYF
NA,TRBJ2-3,NA,TRBV3-1,TGTGCCAGCAGCCAATTTGCTAGCACAGATACGCAGTATTTT,CASSQFASTDTQYF